Included here is one T cell receptor (beta chain) sequence, with context. Its antigen is undetermined. These data belong to a study of blood T cells in healthy people across ages. Study-wide results and caveats: Considered underestimates were the diversity estimates obtained from one million T cells.

The CDR3 is made up of 13 amino acids. Per germline, CDR1 SNHLY and CDR2 FYNNEI. Together with a sample-barcoded 5' primer, a J-beta primer mix was included in a second PCR lasting roughly 6 to 12 cycles. Every molecule of cDNA carried a tag from a template-switch adaptor with 12 random nucleotides. TCRdb analysed the 5' RACE reads with MiXCR anew, one entry per CDR3 protein. The sample holds about 320,000 distinct CDR3 sequences; around 30% are singletons and the top ten take 29%. Caucasian, healthy and from Russia, the donors were aged between about 6 and 100. The clonotype comes from a woman in her 70s in good health. This chain uses TRBV2 with TRBJ2-5; 9 bases fit TRBD1. The J call could be wrong; TRBJ2-7 is a better fit for the DNA end. Source material: blood. CDR3 amino acids: CASQRDRVDEQYF. The CDR3 DNA sequence: TGTGCCAGCCAAAGGGACAGGGTCGACGAGCAGTACTTC.